This record looks at one T cell receptor beta chain sequence and its context. TCRdb keeps only in-frame clones here, not all; method: immunoSEQ multiplex PCR. The sample contains tens of thousands of clones, nearly 80% of which appear only once. CDR1 is GTSNPN and CDR2 is SVGIG in the germline V gene (reference sequence). The CDR3 consists of 17 residues. The junction had 11 bases not matched to a gene; V was cut back by 1 base and J by 2 bases. The data are from a study of PD-1 blockade in classical Hodgkin lymphoma. Time point meaning: cycle 4 day 1 (C4D1), after less than 7 weeks of nivolumab. Every patient was affected by relapse after autologous stem cell transplantation, while exposure to brentuximab vedotin was not uniform.

The V gene is TRBV30, the J gene TRBJ1-2; 9 bases align to TRBD1. Material: peripheral blood mononuclear cells (PBMCs), obtained before the fourth cycle of nivolumab. The TCR originated in a human donor with classical Hodgkin lymphoma. CDR3 in DNA: TGTGCCTGGAGTGAGTTAAGTGGGACAGGGATAAACTATGGCTACACCTTC. Encoded protein: CAWSELSGTGINYGYTF. The full variable domain, completed using reference TRBV30 and TRBJ1-2, is SQTIHQWPATLVQPVGSPLSLECTVEGTSNPNLYWYRQAAGRGLQLLFYSVGIGQISSEVPQNLSASRPQDRQFILSSKKLLLSDSGFYLCAWSELSGTGINYGYTFGSGTRLTVV.